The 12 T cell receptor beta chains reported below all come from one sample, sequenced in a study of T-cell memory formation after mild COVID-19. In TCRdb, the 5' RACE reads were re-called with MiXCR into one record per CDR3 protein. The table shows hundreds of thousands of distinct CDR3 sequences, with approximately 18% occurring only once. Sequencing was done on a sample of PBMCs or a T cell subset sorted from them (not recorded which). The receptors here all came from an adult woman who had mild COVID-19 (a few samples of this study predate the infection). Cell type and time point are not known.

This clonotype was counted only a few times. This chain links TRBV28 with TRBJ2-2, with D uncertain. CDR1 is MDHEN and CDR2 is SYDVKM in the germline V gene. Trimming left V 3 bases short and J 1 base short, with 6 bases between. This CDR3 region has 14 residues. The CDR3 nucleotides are TGTGCCAGCAGTTTGTGGGGGAACACCGGGGAGCTGTTTTTT. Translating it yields CASSLWGNTGELFF.

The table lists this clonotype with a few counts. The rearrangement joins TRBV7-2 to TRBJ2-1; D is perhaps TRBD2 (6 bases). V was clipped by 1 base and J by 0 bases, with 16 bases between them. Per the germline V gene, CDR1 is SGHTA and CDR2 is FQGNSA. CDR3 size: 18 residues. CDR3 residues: CASSLGHSGLSSYNEQFF. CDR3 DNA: TGTGCCAGCAGCTTAGGGCATAGCGGCCTTAGCTCCTACAATGAGCAGTTCTTC.

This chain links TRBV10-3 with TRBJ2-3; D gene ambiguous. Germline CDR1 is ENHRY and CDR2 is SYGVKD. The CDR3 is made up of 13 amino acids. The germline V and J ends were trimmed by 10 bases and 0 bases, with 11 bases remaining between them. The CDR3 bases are TGTGCCACGACTGGCCGGAGCACAGATACGCAGTATTTT. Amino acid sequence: CATTGRSTDTQYF.

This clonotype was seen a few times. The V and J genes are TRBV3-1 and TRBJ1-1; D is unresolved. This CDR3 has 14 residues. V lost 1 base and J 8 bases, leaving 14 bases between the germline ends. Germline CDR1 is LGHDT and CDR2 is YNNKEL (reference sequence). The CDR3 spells CASSQAREGWEAFF. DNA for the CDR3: TGTGCCAGCAGCCAAGCGCGAGAGGGTTGGGAAGCTTTCTTT.

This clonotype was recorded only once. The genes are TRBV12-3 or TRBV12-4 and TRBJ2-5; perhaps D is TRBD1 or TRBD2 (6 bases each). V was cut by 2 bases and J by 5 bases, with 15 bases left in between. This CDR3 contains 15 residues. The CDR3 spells CASSLLQGRSETQYF. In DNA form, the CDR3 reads TGTGCCAGCAGTTTACTTCAGGGGAGGTCGGAGACCCAGTACTTC.

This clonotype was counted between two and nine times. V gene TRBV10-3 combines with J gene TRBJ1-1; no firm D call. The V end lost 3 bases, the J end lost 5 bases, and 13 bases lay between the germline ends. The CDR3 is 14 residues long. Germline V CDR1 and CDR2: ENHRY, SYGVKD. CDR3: CAISENMSRTEAFF. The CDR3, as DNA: TGTGCCATCAGTGAAAACATGTCTAGGACTGAAGCTTTCTTT.

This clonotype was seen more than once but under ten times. In DNA form, the CDR3 reads TGCAGCGTTGAAGGCATTTACAGGGGCGGGAATGGCTACACCTTC. This encodes CSVEGIYRGGNGYTF. V gene TRBV29-1 combines with J gene TRBJ1-2; TRBD1 agrees at 7 bases. With 1 base clipped from V and 6 bases from J, the junction kept 11 bases outside the gene matches. Germline values: CDR1 SQVTM, CDR2 ANQGSEA. The CDR3 spans 15 residues. The whole variable domain, filled in from reference TRBV29-1 and TRBJ1-2, reads SAVISQKPSRDICQRGTSLTIQCQVDSQVTMMFWYRQQPGQSLTLIATANQGSEATYESGFVIDKFPISRPNLTFSTLTVSNMSPEDSSIYLCSVEGIYRGGNGYTFGSGTRLTVV.

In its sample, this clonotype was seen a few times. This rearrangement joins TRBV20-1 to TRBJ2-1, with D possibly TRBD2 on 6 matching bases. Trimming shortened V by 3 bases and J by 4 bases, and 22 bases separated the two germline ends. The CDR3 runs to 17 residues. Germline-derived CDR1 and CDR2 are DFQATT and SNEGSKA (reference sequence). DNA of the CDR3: TGCAGTGCTAGCCGTGGTGGGGGGTTCGGGAGATACAATGAGCAGTTCTTC. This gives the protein CSASRGGGFGRYNEQFF.

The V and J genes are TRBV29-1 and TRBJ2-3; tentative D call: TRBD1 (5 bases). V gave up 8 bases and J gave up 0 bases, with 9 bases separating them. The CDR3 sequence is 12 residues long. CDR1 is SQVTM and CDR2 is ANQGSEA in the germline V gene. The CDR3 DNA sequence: TGCAGCACACGACAGAGCACAGATACGCAGTATTTT. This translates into CSTRQSTDTQYF.

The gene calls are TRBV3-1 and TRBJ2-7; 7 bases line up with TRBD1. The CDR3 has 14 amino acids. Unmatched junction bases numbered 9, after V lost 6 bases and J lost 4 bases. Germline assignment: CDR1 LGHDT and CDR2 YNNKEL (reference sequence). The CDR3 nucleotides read TGTGCCAGCAGGAACTCAGGGGGTACTTACGAGCAGTACTTC. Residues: CASRNSGGTYEQYF.

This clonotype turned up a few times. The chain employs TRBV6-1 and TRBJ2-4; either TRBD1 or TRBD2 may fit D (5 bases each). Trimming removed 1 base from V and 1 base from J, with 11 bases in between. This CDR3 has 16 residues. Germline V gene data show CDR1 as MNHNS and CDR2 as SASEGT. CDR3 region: CASSEGPWGAKNIQYF. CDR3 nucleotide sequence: TGTGCCAGCAGTGAAGGGCCTTGGGGGGCCAAAAACATTCAGTACTTC.

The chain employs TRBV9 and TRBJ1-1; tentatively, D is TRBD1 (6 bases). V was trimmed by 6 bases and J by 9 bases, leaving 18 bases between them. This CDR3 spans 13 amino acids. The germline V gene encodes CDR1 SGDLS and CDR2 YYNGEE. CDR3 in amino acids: CASTKGGQGKAFF. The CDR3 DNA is TGTGCCAGCACCAAAGGGGGTCAGGGGAAAGCTTTCTTT.